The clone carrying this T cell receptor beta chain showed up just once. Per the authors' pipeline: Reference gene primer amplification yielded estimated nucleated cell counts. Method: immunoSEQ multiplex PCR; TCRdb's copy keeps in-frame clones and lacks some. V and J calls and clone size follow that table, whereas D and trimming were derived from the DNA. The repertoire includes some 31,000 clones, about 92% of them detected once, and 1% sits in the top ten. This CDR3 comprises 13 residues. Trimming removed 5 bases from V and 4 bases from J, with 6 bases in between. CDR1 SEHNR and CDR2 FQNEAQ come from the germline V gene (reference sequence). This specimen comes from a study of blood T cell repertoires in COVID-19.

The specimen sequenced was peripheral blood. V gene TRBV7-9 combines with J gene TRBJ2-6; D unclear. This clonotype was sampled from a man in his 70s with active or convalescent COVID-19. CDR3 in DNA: TGTGCCAGCAGCCCATCCGGGGCCAACGTCCTGACTTTC. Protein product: CASSPSGANVLTF.